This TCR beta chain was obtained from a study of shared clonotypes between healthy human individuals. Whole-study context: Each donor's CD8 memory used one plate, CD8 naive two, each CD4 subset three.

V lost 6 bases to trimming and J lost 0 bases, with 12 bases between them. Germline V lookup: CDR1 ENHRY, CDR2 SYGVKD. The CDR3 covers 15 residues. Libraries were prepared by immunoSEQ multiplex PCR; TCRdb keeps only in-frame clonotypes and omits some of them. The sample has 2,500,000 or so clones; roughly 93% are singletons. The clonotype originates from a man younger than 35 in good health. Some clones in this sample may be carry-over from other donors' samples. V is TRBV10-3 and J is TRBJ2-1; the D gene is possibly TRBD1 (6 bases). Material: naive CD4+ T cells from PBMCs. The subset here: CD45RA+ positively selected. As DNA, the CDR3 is TGTGCCATCAGCAGGGACATTAGCTCCTACAATGAGCAGTTCTTC. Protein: CAISRDISSYNEQFF.